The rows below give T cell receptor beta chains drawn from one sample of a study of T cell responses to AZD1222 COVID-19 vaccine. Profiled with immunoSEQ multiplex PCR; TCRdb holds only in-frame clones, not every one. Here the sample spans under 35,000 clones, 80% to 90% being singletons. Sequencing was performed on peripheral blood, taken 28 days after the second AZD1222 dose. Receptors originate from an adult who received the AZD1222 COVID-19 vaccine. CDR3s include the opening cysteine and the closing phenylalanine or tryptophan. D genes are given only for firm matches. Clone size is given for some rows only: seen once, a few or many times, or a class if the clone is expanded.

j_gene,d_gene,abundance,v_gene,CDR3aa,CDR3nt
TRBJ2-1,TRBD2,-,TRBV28,CASRFPGLAENEQFF,TGTGCCAGCAGATTTCCGGGACTAGCGGAGAATGAGCAGTTCTTC
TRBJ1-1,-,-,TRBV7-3,CASSQGANTEAFF,TGTGCCAGCAGCCAAGGGGCGAACACTGAAGCTTTCTTT
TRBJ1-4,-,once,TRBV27,CASRPARGANEKLFF,TGTGCCAGCAGGCCGGCCAGGGGTGCTAATGAAAAACTGTTTTTT
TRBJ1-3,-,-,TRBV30,CAWSRNMRSGNTIYF,TGTGCCTGGAGTCGGAATATGCGGTCTGGAAACACCATATATTTT
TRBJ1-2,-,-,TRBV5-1,CASSLAKGARRGYTF,TGCGCCAGCAGCTTGGCCAAAGGGGCGCGGCGTGGCTACACCTTC
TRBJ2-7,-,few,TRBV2,CASRGTTYEQYF,TGTGCCAGCAGGGGTACTACCTACGAGCAGTACTTC
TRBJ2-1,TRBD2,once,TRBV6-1,CASSERLAGNEQFF,TGTGCCAGCAGTGAGAGACTAGCGGGTAATGAGCAGTTCTTC
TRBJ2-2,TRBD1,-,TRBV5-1,CASSVGQGGFGGELFF,TGCGCCAGCAGCGTCGGACAGGGGGGTTTTGGCGGGGAGCTGTTTTTT
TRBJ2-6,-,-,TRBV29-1,CSTGWGVPVSGANVLTF,TGCAGCACTGGTTGGGGGGTACCAGTTTCTGGGGCCAACGTCCTGACTTTC
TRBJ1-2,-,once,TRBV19,CASTPGLGDYGYTF,TGTGCCAGTACCCCCGGCCTAGGGGACTATGGCTACACCTTC
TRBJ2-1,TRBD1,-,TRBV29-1,CSAKQGAWVEQFF,TGCAGCGCCAAACAGGGGGCCTGGGTTGAGCAGTTCTTC
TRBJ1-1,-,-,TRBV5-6,CASSWGRTEAFF,TGTGCCAGCAGCTGGGGACGCACAGAAGCTTTCTTT
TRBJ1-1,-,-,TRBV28,CASTQNTEAFF,TGTGCCAGCACACAAAACACTGAAGCTTTCTTT
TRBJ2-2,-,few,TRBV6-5,CASSTDRVGELFF,TGTGCCAGCAGTACCGATCGGGTCGGGGAGCTGTTTTTT
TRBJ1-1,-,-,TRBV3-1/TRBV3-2,CASSQGTNTEAFF,TGTGCCAGCAGCCAGGGCACAAACACTGAAGCTTTCTTT
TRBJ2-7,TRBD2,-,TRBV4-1,CASSQAEAGSLYEQYF,TGCGCCAGCAGCCAAGCCGAAGCGGGATCACTCTACGAGCAGTACTTC
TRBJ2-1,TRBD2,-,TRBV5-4,CASSPPSGFYNEQFF,TGTGCCAGCAGCCCACCTAGCGGATTCTACAATGAGCAGTTCTTC